The clone carrying this TCR beta chain was counted many times. The data belong to a study of blood T cells in healthy people across ages. V shed 4 bases and J 2 bases; nucleotides not matched to a gene: 2. CDR1 is SGHRS, CDR2 YFSETQ, per germline. The CDR3 sequence is 13 residues long. Donation came from healthy Caucasian individuals in Russia who were aged about 6 to 100. PCR was performed a second time for about 7 to 12 cycles using a sample-barcoded 5' primer and a J-beta primer mix. Every sample returned 2.5 million or more CDR3-containing paired-end reads. TCRdb re-analysed the 5' RACE reads in MiXCR, keeping a single row per CDR3 protein. The data hold some 690,000 distinct CDR3 sequences, with 22% observed a single time.

The sample taken for sequencing was blood. V and J are TRBV5-1 and TRBJ1-2; 7 nucleotides align to TRBD1. The source is a man in his 70s in good health. CDR3 region: CASSLGQNYGYTF. The CDR3 DNA follows: TGCGCCAGCAGCCTGGGACAGAACTATGGCTACACCTTC.